This T cell receptor (beta chain) was captured by sequencing in a study of cytomegalovirus exposure and HLA in healthy donors. Primers for the PCR totalled 60 Vbeta and 13 Jbeta. Sequencing used immunoSEQ multiplex PCR; TCRdb keeps in-frame clones, though not all of them. The sample consists of about 130,000 clones, approximately 80% of them appearing once. The CDR3 sequence is 15 residues long. The germline CDR1 and CDR2 sequences are SGHTA and FQGTGA. J lost 7 bases, V lost 3 bases, and 8 bases had no gene match. Sequencing was done on a sample of PBMCs. The chain combines TRBV7-3 with TRBJ2-1; 8 bases align to TRBD2. This TCR derives from a woman in her forties in good health and CMV-seronegative. The chain's CDR3 is CASSFSSGGGNEQFF. Here the CDR3 DNA reads TGTGCCAGCAGCTTTTCGAGCGGGGGTGGAAATGAGCAGTTCTTC.